The rows below give T cell receptor beta chains drawn from one sample of a study of T-cell memory formation after mild COVID-19. TCRdb reprocessed the 5' RACE reads with MiXCR, giving one entry per CDR3 protein. The table lists under 50,000 distinct CDR3 sequences, approximately 9.7% of them singletons, with 12% in the top ten. Sequencing used PBMCs or a T cell subset sorted from them (not recorded which). The receptors stem from an adult woman who had mild COVID-19 (a few samples of this study predate the infection). Cell type and time point are not known. Each CDR3 is given with its conserved first and last residue. A D gene is named only where the DNA matches it firmly. Clone size, where shown, is once, few, many, or a class for clones that have expanded.

>14|TRBJ1-2|TRBV12-3/TRBV12-4|-|-
CASAADVNYYGYTF
TGTGCCAGCGCCGCGGACGTAAATTACTATGGCTACACCTTC
>15|TRBJ2-3|TRBV12-3/TRBV12-4|TRBD2|many
CASSGLAGSTDTQYF
TGTGCCAGCAGCGGACTAGCGGGGAGCACAGATACGCAGTATTTT
>16|TRBJ1-2|TRBV20-1|-|-
CSARDGNRRNSGGYTF
TGCAGTGCTAGAGATGGCAACAGACGAAACTCGGGTGGCTACACCTTC
>14|TRBJ2-1|TRBV12-3/TRBV12-4|TRBD1|-
CASSLGTGSNEQFF
TGTGCCAGCAGTTTGGGGACAGGGAGCAATGAGCAGTTCTTC
>14|TRBJ2-2|TRBV19|-|few
CASSIGTKTGELFF
TGTGCCAGTAGTATCGGGACAAAAACCGGGGAGCTGTTTTTT
>15|TRBJ1-3|TRBV10-3|-|-
CAISESGYSGNTIYF
TGTGCCATCAGTGAGTCGGGTTACTCTGGAAACACCATATATTTT
>14|TRBJ2-7|TRBV12-3/TRBV12-4|TRBD1|many
CASSLDRAVHEQYF
TGTGCCAGCAGTTTGGACAGGGCGGTCCACGAGCAGTACTTC
>12|TRBJ1-1|TRBV10-3|-|few
CAISAANTEAFF
TGTGCCATCTCGGCGGCGAACACTGAAGCTTTCTTT
>19|TRBJ2-6|TRBV6-6|-|-
CASSYASPLTGGGANVLTF
TGTGCCAGCAGTTACGCTAGCCCCTTGACAGGCGGCGGGGCCAACGTCCTGACTTTC
>12|TRBJ2-7|TRBV15|-|few
CATSRAGTLKYF
TGTGCCACCAGCAGAGCAGGGACCCTGAAGTACTTC
>19|TRBJ2-3|TRBV7-6|TRBD2|few
CASSYLVWTSGSSTDTQYF
TGTGCCAGCAGCTACCTGGTGTGGACTAGCGGGAGTTCAACAGATACGCAGTATTTT
>15|TRBJ2-1|TRBV7-8|-|few
CASSFSTSLSNEQFF
TGTGCCAGCAGCTTTTCAACTAGTCTCTCCAATGAGCAGTTCTTC
>14|TRBJ2-3|TRBV20-1|-|few
CSARDRTGTDTQYF
TGCAGTGCTAGAGACAGGACGGGCACAGATACGCAGTATTTT
>16|TRBJ2-3|TRBV7-2|TRBD2|many
CASSWGGSGITDTQYF
TGTGCCAGCAGCTGGGGGGGGAGCGGGATCACAGATACGCAGTATTTT
>11|TRBJ2-7|TRBV29-1|-|few
CSVEAYFEQYF
TGCAGCGTTGAAGCATATTTCGAGCAGTACTTC
>12|TRBJ1-5|TRBV7-9|-|few
CASSLSRQPQHF
TGTGCCAGCAGCTTATCACGCCAGCCCCAGCATTTT
>15|TRBJ1-5|TRBV20-1|TRBD1|-
CSAPPGQASNQPQHF
TGCAGTGCTCCGCCTGGACAGGCCAGCAATCAGCCCCAGCATTTT
>17|TRBJ1-4|TRBV20-1|TRBD1|-
CSAMPGQGAGGNEKLFF
TGCAGTGCTATGCCGGGACAGGGGGCCGGGGGTAATGAAAAACTGTTTTTT
>14|TRBJ2-5|TRBV20-1|-|-
CSARSQGYQETQYF
TGCAGTGCTAGGTCGCAGGGTTACCAAGAGACCCAGTACTTC
>17|TRBJ2-5|TRBV7-9|-|many
CASSLREVLLGGETQYF
TGTGCCAGCAGCTTAAGAGAAGTCCTCCTAGGCGGGGAGACCCAGTACTTC
>15|TRBJ2-3|TRBV25-1|TRBD2|-
CASSTAGGARDTQYF
TGTGCCAGCAGTACCGCCGGGGGGGCGAGAGATACGCAGTATTTT
>14|TRBJ2-2|TRBV10-3|-|few
CAISQRPLSGELFF
TGTGCCATCAGTCAGAGGCCTTTGTCCGGGGAGCTGTTTTTT
>14|TRBJ2-7|TRBV6-5|-|many
CASSLLQGGYEQYF
TGTGCCAGCAGTCTGCTTCAGGGAGGTTACGAGCAGTACTTC
>13|TRBJ1-2|TRBV7-2|-|few
CASSPDRFEGYTF
TGTGCCAGCAGCCCTGACAGGTTTGAAGGCTACACCTTC
>15|TRBJ2-1|TRBV7-2|TRBD2|few
CASSSTSSGVNEQFF
TGTGCCAGCAGCTCAACGTCTAGCGGGGTCAATGAGCAGTTCTTC
>14|TRBJ2-5|TRBV12-3/TRBV12-4|TRBD1|many
CASSLSDRVETQYF
TGTGCCAGCAGTCTGAGCGACAGGGTAGAGACCCAGTACTTC
>14|TRBJ2-2|TRBV29-1|-|-
CSVEGGEYPGELFF
TGCAGCGTTGAAGGAGGGGAGTATCCCGGGGAGCTGTTTTTT
>16|TRBJ2-3|TRBV6-2/TRBV6-3|TRBD2|few
CASSSSGGGPADTQYF
TGTGCCAGCAGTTCTTCTGGCGGGGGGCCAGCGGATACGCAGTATTTT
>19|TRBJ2-1|TRBV5-1|-|medium-sized
CASSLATDYPLSGDNEQFF
TGCGCCAGCAGCTTGGCTACGGACTACCCTCTTTCGGGGGACAATGAGCAGTTCTTC
>18|TRBJ2-1|TRBV5-1|TRBD2|-
CASSSPKRPGLAWNEQFF
TGCGCCAGCAGCTCCCCTAAAAGGCCGGGACTAGCGTGGAATGAGCAGTTCTTC
>15|TRBJ1-3|TRBV18|TRBD1|few
CASSPTGGSGNTIYF
TGTGCCAGCTCACCTACAGGGGGCTCTGGAAACACCATATATTTT
>13|TRBJ2-3|TRBV3-1|-|few
CASSQEGVATQYF
TGTGCCAGCAGCCAAGAAGGAGTCGCCACGCAGTATTTT
>14|TRBJ2-5|TRBV12-3/TRBV12-4|TRBD2|many
CASSRTSGPETQYF
TGTGCCAGCAGTCGGACTAGCGGGCCAGAGACCCAGTACTTC
>15|TRBJ2-7|TRBV7-2|TRBD2|-
CASSSTSGRRYEQYF
TGTGCCAGCAGCTCGACTAGCGGGAGACGGTACGAGCAGTACTTC
>16|TRBJ1-6|TRBV11-2|-|-
CASSEATGLYNSPLHF
TGTGCCAGCAGTGAGGCGACAGGCTTGTATAATTCACCCCTCCACTTT
>14|TRBJ2-1|TRBV20-1|TRBD2|once
CSAALAGGYNEQFF
TGCAGTGCAGCACTAGCGGGGGGTTACAATGAGCAGTTCTTC
>15|TRBJ2-5|TRBV5-1|-|-
CASIIGLGVQETQYF
TGCGCCAGCATTATTGGACTGGGAGTTCAAGAGACCCAGTACTTC
>13|TRBJ1-1|TRBV7-9|-|few
CASKQVPNTEAFF
TGTGCCAGCAAGCAGGTACCGAACACTGAAGCTTTCTTT
>15|TRBJ2-5|TRBV5-1|TRBD1|-
CASSYGTGARETQYF
TGCGCCAGCAGCTATGGGACAGGGGCTAGGGAGACCCAGTACTTC
>14|TRBJ1-2|TRBV7-2|-|-
CASSRIGESYGYTF
TGTGCCAGCAGCAGGATAGGGGAGTCCTATGGCTACACCTTC
>13|TRBJ2-2|TRBV27|-|few
CASSLTGTGELFF
TGTGCCAGCAGCCTTACAGGCACCGGGGAGCTGTTTTTT
>15|TRBJ2-1|TRBV11-2|-|-
CASSLAGTYNNEQFF
TGTGCCAGCAGCTTAGCGGGGACATACAACAATGAGCAGTTCTTC
>13|TRBJ1-2|TRBV29-1|-|-
CSVRTPNYGGYTF
TGCAGCGTTCGGACACCTAACTATGGTGGCTACACCTTC
>13|TRBJ2-3|TRBV7-9|-|-
CASSPQNTDTQYF
TGTGCCAGCAGCCCCCAGAACACAGATACGCAGTATTTT
>21|TRBJ1-5|TRBV24-1|-|-
CATSDLPQRKIQGRSNQPQHF
TGTGCCACCAGTGATTTGCCACAACGGAAAATACAGGGAAGGAGCAATCAGCCCCAGCATTTT
>14|TRBJ2-7|TRBV29-1|TRBD2|medium-sized
CSVWIAGATYEQYF
TGCAGCGTTTGGATAGCGGGAGCCACCTACGAGCAGTACTTC
>14|TRBJ1-6|TRBV5-1|TRBD1|-
CASSQGGDDSPLHF
TGCGCCAGCAGCCAGGGGGGGGATGATTCACCCCTCCACTTT
>14|TRBJ2-3|TRBV12-3/TRBV12-4|TRBD2|many
CASRLSGGTDTQYF
TGTGCCAGCAGACTTAGCGGGGGCACAGATACGCAGTATTTT
>13|TRBJ2-3|TRBV20-1|-|few
CSARTPGPLTQYF
TGCAGTGCTAGAACCCCCGGTCCTCTGACGCAGTATTTT